These 21 T cell receptor beta chains came from one sample sequenced in a study of molecular identifiers for immune sequencing clone quantification. Using its own MiXCR run on the PCR reads, TCRdb lists one record per CDR3 protein. Of approximately 550,000 distinct CDR3 sequences in the sample, about 25% were seen once. Material for sequencing was naive CD8+ T cells from blood, with Jurkat cell RNA spiked in. Regarding subset: FACS-sorted CD8+CD4-CCR7+CD45RA+ naive T cells. These TCRs come from a human donor in good health. Some libraries in this study had Jurkat cell RNA spiked in.

This clonotype was observed at least ten times. The chain is built from TRBV4-1 and TRBJ1-5; D uncertain. The length of the CDR3 is 15 residues. Trimming stripped 3 bases from V and 3 bases from J, with 12 bases between. CDR1 and CDR2 (germline): MGHRA, YSYEKL. DNA of the CDR3: TGCGCCAGCAGCCAGGTGACGGGTGACAATCAGCCCCAGCATTTT. It codes for CASSQVTGDNQPQHF.

The chain joins TRBV7-9 to TRBJ2-2, with D hard to call. The germline gives CDR1 SEHNR, CDR2 FQNEAQ (reference sequence). The CDR3 spans 15 residues. V gave up 2 bases and J gave up 1 base, with 8 bases separating them. Written as DNA, the CDR3 is TGTGCCAGCAGCTTACTCAGGCAGAACACCGGGGAGCTGTTTTTT. Translating it yields CASSLLRQNTGELFF.

This clonotype turned up a few times. The chain uses TRBV4-1 and TRBJ1-1; TRBD1 agrees at 10 bases. CDR3 length: 15 residues. Trimming removed 5 bases from V and 5 bases from J; junction bases left unmatched: 8. Germline V CDR1 and CDR2: MGHRA, YSYEKL. This CDR3 is CASSIRQGAKTEAFF. Here the CDR3 DNA reads TGCGCCAGCAGCATAAGACAGGGGGCGAAGACTGAAGCTTTCTTT.

This clonotype has at least ten counts. The chain employs TRBV7-6 and TRBJ2-5, with D possibly matching TRBD1 (5 bases). The CDR3 has 15 amino acids. Trimming removed 8 bases from V and 0 bases from J, with 16 bases in between. The germline V gene has CDR1 SGHVS and CDR2 FNYEAQ. The chain's CDR3 is CASAGVPGYQETQYF. The CDR3 DNA is TGTGCCAGCGCTGGGGTCCCAGGGTACCAAGAGACCCAGTACTTC.

A note on this clonotype: A read error may explain this, as a much larger clone is one base away. J is TRBJ2-5 and V is TRBV5-1; 15 bases line up with TRBD2. There are 16 residues in the CDR3. V shed 2 bases and J 4 bases; nucleotides not matched to a gene: 3. Germline V gene sequence: CDR1 SGHRS, CDR2 YFSETQ. CDR3 nucleotide sequence: TGCGCCAGCAGCTTCTCGGGACTAGCGGGGGGAGAGACCCAGTACTTC. Protein product: CASSFSGLAGGETQYF.

The sample holds a few counts of this clonotype. This chain uses TRBV7-6 with TRBJ2-1; TRBD2 matches at 7 bases. The CDR3 spans 16 residues. Germline V gene data show CDR1 as SGHVS and CDR2 as FNYEAQ. The V gene end was trimmed by 6 bases and the J gene end by 4 bases; junction bases not matched to a gene: 12. The CDR3 loop reads CASSPGRAGDYNEQFF. In DNA, the CDR3 is TGTGCCAGCAGTCCGGGGCGGGCGGGAGATTACAATGAGCAGTTCTTC.

Many counts were recorded for this clonotype. V is TRBV28 and J is TRBJ2-7; 9 nucleotides line up with TRBD1. CDR3 length: 18 residues. The V segment lost 6 bases and the J segment 3 bases; nucleotides outside the gene matches: 18. Germline V gene lookup returns CDR1 MDHEN and CDR2 SYDVKM. The CDR3 region is CASRPGRILRDRVYEQYF. CDR3 DNA: TGTGCCAGCAGGCCCGGCCGCATACTCCGGGACAGGGTCTACGAGCAGTACTTC.

This clonotype has more than one count but fewer than ten. The chain carries TRBV7-9 and TRBJ2-5, with 8 bases identical to TRBD1. This CDR3 region has 15 residues. V shed 3 bases and J 5 bases; nucleotides not matched to a gene: 8. The germline CDR1 and CDR2 sequences are SEHNR and FQNEAQ (reference sequence). CDR3 nucleotides: TGTGCCAGCAGCTTCCCTAGACAGGGGTTGGAGACCCAGTACTTC. This codes for CASSFPRQGLETQYF.

The chain links TRBV7-2 to TRBJ2-7, with D perhaps matching TRBD1 (6 bases). The CDR3 consists of 16 residues. Germline CDR1 is SGHTA and CDR2 is FQGNSA. V dropped 0 bases and J dropped 0 bases, with 12 bases sitting between them. Here the CDR3 DNA reads TGTGCCAGCAGCTTAGCGGTTGGGACAATCTCCTACGAGCAGTACTTC. Amino acid sequence: CASSLAVGTISYEQYF.

Turning to this clonotype: A read error may produce the germline difference seen at one junction end. The genes are TRBV24-1 and TRBJ2-1; TRBD2 agrees at 11 bases. The CDR3 is made up of 18 amino acids. CDR1 is KGHDR, CDR2 SFDVKD, per germline. CDR3 sequence reads: CATSDSTGLAGLYNEQSF. DNA for the CDR3: TGTGCCACCAGTGATTCGACCGGACTAGCGGGTTTATACAATGAGCAGTCCTTC.

This clonotype was seen ten or more times. CDR3 sequence reads: CASSDVGGSSNQPQHF. In DNA form, the CDR3 reads TGTGCCAGCAGTGATGTCGGGGGCTCAAGCAATCAGCCCCAGCATTTT. This sequence joins TRBV2 and TRBJ1-5, with a weak D call TRBD1 (6 bases). Looked up from germline, CDR1 is SNHLY and CDR2 is FYNNEI. The CDR3 runs to 16 residues. Trimming removed 3 bases at V and 1 base at J, with 13 bases between. Using reference TRBV2 and TRBJ1-5 for the parts outside the CDR3, the full variable domain is EPEVTQTPSHQVTQMGQEVILRCVPISNHLYFYWYRQILGQKVEFLVSFYNNEISEKSEIFDDQFSVERPDGSNFTLKIRSTKLEDSAMYFCASSDVGGSSNQPQHFGDGTRLSIL.

This clonotype was seen many times. The chain is built from TRBV9 and TRBJ2-3; 11 nucleotides match TRBD2. CDR1 is SGDLS, CDR2 YYNGEE, per germline. This CDR3 is 17 amino acids long. The junction had 7 bases not matched to a gene; V was cut back by 3 bases and J by 1 base. As DNA, the CDR3 is TGTGCCAGCAGCGCCACACTAGCGGGAGTTGGCACAGATACGCAGTATTTT. This sequence encodes CASSATLAGVGTDTQYF. Combining the CDR3 with reference TRBV9 and TRBJ2-3 gives the whole variable domain DSGVTQTPKHLITATGQRVTLRCSPRSGDLSVYWYQQSLDQGLQFLIQYYNGEERAKGNILERFSAQQFPDLHSELNLSSLELGDSALYFCASSATLAGVGTDTQYFGPGTRLTVL.

This clonotype was seen at least ten times. The chain is built from TRBV6-5 and TRBJ2-1; the D is unclear. The V end was cut by 5 bases, the J end by 10 bases, with 21 bases between. The CDR3 runs 15 residues. Germline CDR1 is MNHEY and CDR2 is SVGAGI. CDR3 residues: CASSVAPAWNGEQFF. CDR3 sequence (DNA): TGTGCCAGCAGTGTCGCGCCTGCCTGGAACGGGGAGCAGTTCTTC.

A note on this clonotype: One base away lies a much larger clone, so this may be a sequencing read error. The CDR3 end shows no conserved phenylalanine or tryptophan, and so a read error is likely. The rearrangement uses TRBV4-3 and TRBJ2-3, with D tentatively TRBD2 (7 bases). This CDR3 region has 16 residues. V shed 5 bases and J shed 1 base, with 16 bases lying between them. The germline CDR1 and CDR2 sequences are LGHNA and YSLEER. In nucleotides, the CDR3 is TGCGCCAGCAGCAAAAACGCGGGGGCCGGCACAGATACGCAGTATCTT. This codes for CASSKNAGAGTDTQYL.

This clonotype appeared many times. The CDR3 region has the DNA TGTGCCAGCAGTTATTCCCCGGGACAGACCTATAGCAATCAGCCCCAGCATTTT. Its translation: CASSYSPGQTYSNQPQHF. The chain joins TRBV6-2 or TRBV6-3 to TRBJ1-5; 7 positions match TRBD1. V lost 3 bases to trimming and J lost 0 bases; unmatched junction nucleotides: 11. The CDR3 consists of 18 residues. CDR1 and CDR2 from the germline V gene are MNHEY and SVGEGT.

Ten or more counts support this clonotype. V is TRBV7-9 and J is TRBJ2-7; D call uncertain. The CDR3 runs 12 residues. The V gene lost 8 bases and the J gene lost 3 bases, with 11 bases spanning the gap. The germline V gene has CDR1 SEHNR and CDR2 FQNEAQ (reference sequence). CDR3 residues: CASGWRDYEQYF. The CDR3 nucleotides read TGTGCCAGCGGCTGGAGAGACTACGAGCAGTACTTC.

The chain recombines TRBV27 with TRBJ2-7, with 12 bases aligning to TRBD1. Looked up from germline, CDR1 is MNHEY and CDR2 is SMNVEV (reference sequence). J gave up 6 bases and V 5 bases, and 8 bases lay outside the gene matches. The CDR3 covers 15 residues. CDR3 loop: CASSISGTGGGEQYF. In nucleotides, the CDR3 is TGTGCCAGCAGTATCTCCGGGACAGGGGGCGGCGAGCAGTACTTC.

This clonotype was seen a few times. The V gene is TRBV12-3 or TRBV12-4, the J gene TRBJ2-5; D remains unclear. The CDR3 runs to 14 residues. V dropped 3 bases and J dropped 0 bases, with 8 bases sitting between them. The CDR3 DNA sequence: TGTGCCAGCAGTTTGCGGTTGTACCAAGAGACCCAGTACTTC. This codes for CASSLRLYQETQYF.

Note on this clonotype: Possible read error: a much larger clone is one base away. The chain joins TRBV6-2 or TRBV6-3 to TRBJ2-3; no clear D gene. The CDR3 length is 14 residues. The V gene lost 2 bases and the J gene lost 7 bases, with 13 bases spanning the gap. The germline CDR1 and CDR2 sequences are MNHEY and SVGEGT. The CDR3 is CASSYVSDQNTQYF. Here the CDR3 DNA reads TGTGCCAGCAGTTACGTGTCGGATCAAAATACGCAGTATTTT.

This clonotype was picked up a small number of times. This sequence joins TRBV3-1 and TRBJ1-4, with D unresolved. Trimming stripped 10 bases from V and 0 bases from J, with 9 bases between. CDR3 length: 13 residues. Germline V gives CDR1 LGHDT, CDR2 YNNKEL (reference sequence). The CDR3 reads CATSLATNEKLFF. For the CDR3, the DNA is TGTGCCACCTCCCTAGCAACTAATGAAAAACTGTTTTTT. The full variable domain, rest sourced from reference TRBV3-1 and TRBJ1-4, is DTAVSQTPKYLVTQMGNDKSIKCEQNLGHDTMYWYKQDSKKFLKIMFSYNNKELIINETVPNRFSPKSPDKAHLNLHINSLELGDSAVYFCATSLATNEKLFFGSGTQLSVL.

This clonotype was counted only a few times. This chain connects TRBV20-1 to TRBJ2-5; 8 bases are shared with TRBD2. Germline V lookup: CDR1 DFQATT, CDR2 SNEGSKA (reference sequence). This CDR3 contains 14 residues. The trim removed 1 base at V and 1 base at J, leaving 2 bases unmatched. The CDR3 reads CSARGAGAQETQYF. DNA of the CDR3: TGCAGTGCTAGAGGAGCGGGGGCCCAAGAGACCCAGTACTTC.